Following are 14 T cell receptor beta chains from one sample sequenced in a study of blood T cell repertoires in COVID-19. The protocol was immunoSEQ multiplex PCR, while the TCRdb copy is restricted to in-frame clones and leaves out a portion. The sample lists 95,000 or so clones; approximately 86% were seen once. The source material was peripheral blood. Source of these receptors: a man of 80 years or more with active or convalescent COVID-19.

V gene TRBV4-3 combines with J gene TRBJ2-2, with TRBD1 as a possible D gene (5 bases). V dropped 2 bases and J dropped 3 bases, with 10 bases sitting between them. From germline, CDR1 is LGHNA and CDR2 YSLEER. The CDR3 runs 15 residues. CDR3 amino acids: CASSQQGADTGELFF. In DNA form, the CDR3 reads TGCGCCAGCAGCCAACAGGGCGCGGACACCGGGGAGCTGTTTTTT.

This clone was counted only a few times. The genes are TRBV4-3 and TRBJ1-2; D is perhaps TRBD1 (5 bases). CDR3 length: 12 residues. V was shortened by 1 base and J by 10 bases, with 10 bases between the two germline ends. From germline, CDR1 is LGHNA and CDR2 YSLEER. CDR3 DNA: TGCGCCAGCAGCCAAGTTCAGGGCGCCTACACCTTC. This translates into CASSQVQGAYTF.

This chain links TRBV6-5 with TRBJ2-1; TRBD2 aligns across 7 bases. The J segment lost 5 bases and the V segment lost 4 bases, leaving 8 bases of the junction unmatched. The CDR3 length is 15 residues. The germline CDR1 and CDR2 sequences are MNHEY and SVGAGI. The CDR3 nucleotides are TGTGCCAGCAGTTGGGGGGGGGAGCGTAACAATGAGCAGTTCTTC. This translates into CASSWGGERNNEQFF.

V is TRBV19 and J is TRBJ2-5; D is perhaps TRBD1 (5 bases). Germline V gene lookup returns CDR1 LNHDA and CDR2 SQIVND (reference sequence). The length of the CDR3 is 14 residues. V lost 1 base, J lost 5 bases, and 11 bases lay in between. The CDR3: CASSIAAAGETQYF. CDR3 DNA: TGTGCCAGTAGTATAGCGGCGGCAGGGGAGACCCAGTACTTC.

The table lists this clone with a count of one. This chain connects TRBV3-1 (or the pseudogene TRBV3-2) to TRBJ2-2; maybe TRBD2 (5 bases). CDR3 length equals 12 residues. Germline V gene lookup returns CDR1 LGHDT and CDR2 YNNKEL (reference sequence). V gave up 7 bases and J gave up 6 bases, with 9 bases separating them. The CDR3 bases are TGTGCCAGCACGGAGGAAGCCGGGGAGCTGTTTTTT. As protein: CASTEEAGELFF.

In nucleotides, the CDR3 is TGTGCCAGCATATCAATGCTCCCGAGCGGGGGAGTTTTCGACGAGCAGTACTTC. The encoded protein is CASISMLPSGGVFDEQYF. V gene TRBV28 combines with J gene TRBJ2-7, with 8 bases fitting TRBD2. The CDR3 spans 18 residues. Germline V gene lookup returns CDR1 MDHEN and CDR2 SYDVKM. With V trimmed by 7 bases and J by 5 bases, 22 bases remained unmatched.

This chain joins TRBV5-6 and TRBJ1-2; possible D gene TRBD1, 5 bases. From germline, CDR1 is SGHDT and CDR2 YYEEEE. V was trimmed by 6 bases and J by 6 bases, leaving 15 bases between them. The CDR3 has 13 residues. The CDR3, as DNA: TGTGCCAGCACGCGTGGGGCGGGGGATGGCTACACCTTC. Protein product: CASTRGAGDGYTF.

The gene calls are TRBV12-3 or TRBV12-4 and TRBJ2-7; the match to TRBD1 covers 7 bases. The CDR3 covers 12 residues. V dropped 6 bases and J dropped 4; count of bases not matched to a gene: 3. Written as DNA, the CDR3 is TGTGCCAGCAGCCGGACAGGATACGAGCAGTACTTC. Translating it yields CASSRTGYEQYF.

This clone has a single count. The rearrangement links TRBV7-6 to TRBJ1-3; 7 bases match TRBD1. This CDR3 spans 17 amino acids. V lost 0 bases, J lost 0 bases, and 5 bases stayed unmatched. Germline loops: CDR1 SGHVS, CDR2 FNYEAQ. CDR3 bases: TGTGCCAGCAGCTTAGCGCTGGGGACAGTCTCTGGAAACACCATATATTTT. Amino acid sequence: CASSLALGTVSGNTIYF. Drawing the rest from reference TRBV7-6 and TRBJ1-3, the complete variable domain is GAGVSQSPRYKVTKRGQDVALRCDPISGHVSLYWYRQALGQGPEFLTYFNYEAQQDKSGLPNDRFSAERPEGSISTLTIQRTEQRDSAMYRCASSLALGTVSGNTIYFGEGSWLTVV.

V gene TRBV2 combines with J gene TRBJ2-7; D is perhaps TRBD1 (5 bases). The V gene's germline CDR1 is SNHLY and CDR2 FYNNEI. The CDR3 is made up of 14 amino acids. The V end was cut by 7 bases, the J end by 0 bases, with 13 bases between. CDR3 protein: CASIGQISSYEQYF. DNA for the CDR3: TGTGCCAGCATTGGACAAATAAGCTCCTACGAGCAGTACTTC.

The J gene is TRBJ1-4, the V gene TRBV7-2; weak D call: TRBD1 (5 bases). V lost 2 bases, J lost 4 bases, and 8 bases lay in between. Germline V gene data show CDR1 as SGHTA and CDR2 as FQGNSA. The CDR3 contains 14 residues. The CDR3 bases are TGTGCCAGCAGCTTATGGGGACTTAATGAAAAACTGTTTTTT. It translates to CASSLWGLNEKLFF.

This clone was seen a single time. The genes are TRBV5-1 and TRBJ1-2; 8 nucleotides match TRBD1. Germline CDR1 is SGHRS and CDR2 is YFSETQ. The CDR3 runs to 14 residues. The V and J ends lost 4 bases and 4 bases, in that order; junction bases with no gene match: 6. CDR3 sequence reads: CASSEPGQAYGYTF. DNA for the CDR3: TGCGCCAGCAGCGAACCGGGACAGGCCTATGGCTACACCTTC.

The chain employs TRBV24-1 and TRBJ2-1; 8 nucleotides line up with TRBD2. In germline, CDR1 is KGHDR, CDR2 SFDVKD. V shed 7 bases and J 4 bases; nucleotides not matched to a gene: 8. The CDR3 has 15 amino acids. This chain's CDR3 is CATSQTGTRYNEQFF. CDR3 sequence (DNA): TGTGCCACCAGCCAAACAGGGACTAGATACAATGAGCAGTTCTTC.

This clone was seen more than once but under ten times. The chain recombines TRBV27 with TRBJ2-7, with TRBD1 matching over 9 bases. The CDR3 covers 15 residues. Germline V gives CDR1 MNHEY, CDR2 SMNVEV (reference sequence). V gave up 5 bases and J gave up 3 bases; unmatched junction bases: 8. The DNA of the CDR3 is TGTGCCAGCAGTGCGGGACAGGGTACCCTCTACGAGCAGTACTTC. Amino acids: CASSAGQGTLYEQYF.